Below, 32 T cell receptor beta chains from the same sample are listed, as sequenced in a study of CD8+ T cells in alopecia areata. Following RNA extraction, reverse transcription yielded cDNA that acted as the sequencing template. Method: immunoSEQ multiplex PCR; TCRdb's copy keeps in-frame clones and lacks some. The table includes some 22,000 clones, 50% to 55% detected once. The sequencing sample was made of NKG2D-high CD8+ T cells sorted from blood. The receptors were gathered from a human donor with alopecia areata.

The chain joins TRBV19 to TRBJ2-1; 7 bases line up with TRBD2. The V segment lost 7 bases and the J segment 1 base; nucleotides outside the gene matches: 7. Germline CDR1 is LNHDA and CDR2 is SQIVND (reference sequence). The CDR3 has 15 amino acids. The CDR3 is CASTPLGGSYNEQFF. CDR3 sequence (DNA): TGTGCCAGTACCCCTTTGGGGGGGTCCTACAATGAGCAGTTCTTC.

V gene TRBV5-6 combines with J gene TRBJ2-2; D is possibly TRBD1 or TRBD2 (5 bases each). The germline V gene encodes CDR1 SGHDT and CDR2 YYEEEE. Trimming stripped 0 bases from V and 4 bases from J, with 13 bases between. This CDR3 is 16 amino acids long. Here the CDR3 reads CASSLEGLAGTGELFF. The DNA of the CDR3 is TGTGCCAGCAGCTTGGAGGGGCTCGCGGGCACCGGGGAGCTGTTTTTT.

V is TRBV9 and J is TRBJ2-1; D could derive from TRBD1 or TRBD2 (5 bases each). V gave up 1 base and J gave up 8 bases, with 13 bases separating them. The CDR3 covers 14 residues. Germline CDR1 SGDLS, CDR2 YYNGEE. CDR3 nucleotide sequence: TGTGCCAGCAGCGTAAGGGGTCTGGAGGATGAGCAGTTCTTC. Protein product: CASSVRGLEDEQFF. Combining the CDR3 with reference TRBV9 and TRBJ2-1 gives the whole variable domain DSGVTQTPKHLITATGQRVTLRCSPRSGDLSVYWYQQSLDQGLQFLIQYYNGEERAKGNILERFSAQQFPDLHSELNLSSLELGDSALYFCASSVRGLEDEQFFGPGTRLTVL.

The V gene is TRBV28, the J gene TRBJ1-5; a weak D match, TRBD1 (5 bases). The CDR3 extends over 15 amino acids. The germline V gene has CDR1 MDHEN and CDR2 SYDVKM. V lost 5 bases and J lost 0, with 11 bases in between. The CDR3 is CASSRRQNSNQPQHF. The CDR3 coding sequence is TGTGCCAGCAGTCGCAGACAGAATAGCAATCAGCCCCAGCATTTT.

This clone was observed a handful of times. The J gene is TRBJ2-7, the V gene TRBV29-1, with D possibly being TRBD1 or TRBD2 (5 bases each). Germline V gives CDR1 SQVTM, CDR2 ANQGSEA. The CDR3 sequence is 15 residues long. The germline V and J ends were trimmed by 1 base and 3 bases, with 16 bases remaining between them. This CDR3 reads CSVEAPGPAHYEQYF. The CDR3 DNA reads TGCAGCGTTGAAGCGCCGGGGCCTGCACACTACGAGCAGTACTTC.

Concerning this clone: A junction end diverges from the germline sequence, so it may reflect a read error. The rearrangement uses TRBV6-5 and TRBJ1-2; D gene uncertain. The CDR3 extends over 11 amino acids. The germline V gene has CDR1 MNHEY and CDR2 SVGAGI. The CDR3 bases are TGTGTCAGCATTTCGGCAGCAGGCTACACCTTC. As protein: CVSISAAGYTF.

Worth noting for this clone: Germline is not matched at one junction end, which may reflect a read error. This chain uses TRBV7-7 with TRBJ2-6; 11 bases map to TRBD1. This CDR3 comprises 16 residues. Per germline, CDR1 SSHAT and CDR2 FNYEAQ (reference sequence). The CDR3: CASSPGQGAGANVLTF. The DNA of the CDR3 is TGTGCTAGCAGCCCGGGACAGGGGGCTGGGGCCAACGTCCTGACTTTC.

In this sample, this clone turned up a few times. The chain recombines TRBV4-2 with TRBJ2-1; TRBD1 might be the D (5 bases). Trimming removed 0 bases at V and 6 bases at J, with 9 bases between. This CDR3 region has 14 residues. Germline CDR1 and CDR2: LGHNA and YNFKEQ. CDR3 nucleotides: TGTGCCAGCAGCCAAGATCCTGACAGCAATGAGCAGTTCTTC. Translated, it gives CASSQDPDSNEQFF.

The CDR3 nucleotides are TGTGCCCAGCCCCCCGGGGAGAATGGCTACACCTTC. This gives the protein CAQPPGENGYTF. V is TRBV28 and J is TRBJ1-2; D is unresolved. Trimming left V 11 bases short and J 6 bases short, with 16 bases between. Germline V lookup: CDR1 MDHEN, CDR2 SYDVKM. There are 12 residues in the CDR3.

A few counts support this clone. The J gene is TRBJ1-4, the V gene TRBV2, with D possibly being TRBD1 (5 bases). V was shortened by 8 bases and J by 3 bases, with 13 bases between the two germline ends. CDR1 SNHLY and CDR2 FYNNEI come from the germline V gene. The CDR3 is 14 amino acids. The CDR3 spells CASRAGVSNEKLFF. CDR3 DNA sequence: TGTGCCAGCCGGGCGGGGGTATCTAATGAAAAACTGTTTTTT.

The chain uses TRBV19 and TRBJ1-1; 9 positions agree with TRBD1. This CDR3 comprises 13 residues. After removal of 7 bases from V and 3 bases from J, the junction contained 3 bases not matched to a gene. Germline CDR1 is LNHDA and CDR2 is SQIVND (reference sequence). The CDR3 region is CASITGGDTEAFF. The CDR3 bases are TGTGCCAGTATTACAGGGGGCGACACTGAAGCTTTCTTT.

The V call is TRBV28, the J call TRBJ2-1, with D possibly matching TRBD2 (6 bases). Germline loops: CDR1 MDHEN, CDR2 SYDVKM. V was trimmed by 4 bases and J by 9 bases, leaving 22 bases between them. CDR3 length equals 16 residues. This CDR3 reads CASSSPREEAWGEQFF. In DNA form, the CDR3 reads TGTGCCAGCAGTTCCCCTAGGGAGGAGGCTTGGGGTGAGCAGTTCTTC.

The V gene is TRBV2, the J gene TRBJ2-1, with unresolved D. The V end was cut by 4 bases, the J end by 6 bases, with 25 bases between. CDR3 length: 18 residues. Germline loops: CDR1 SNHLY, CDR2 FYNNEI. CDR3 residues: CASSVGWYGATPTNEQFF. CDR3 in DNA: TGTGCCAGCAGTGTGGGATGGTATGGTGCCACTCCTACCAATGAGCAGTTCTTC.

The CDR3 DNA reads as TGTGCCAGCAGTACAAATAGATACAATGAGCAGTTCTTC. The encoded protein is CASSTNRYNEQFF. J is TRBJ2-1 and V is TRBV6-5, with unresolved D. The CDR3 spans 13 residues. Germline values: CDR1 MNHEY, CDR2 SVGAGI. V shed 5 bases and J shed 4 bases, with 9 bases lying between them.

This clone was observed a few times. The J gene is TRBJ1-2, the V gene TRBV7-6, with D possibly TRBD1 on 6 matching bases. Trimming shortened V by 2 bases and J by 7 bases, and 11 bases separated the two germline ends. The CDR3 is made up of 13 amino acids. CDR1 and CDR2 (germline): SGHVS, FNYEAQ. For the CDR3, the DNA is TGTGCCAGCAGCTTAATGGGGGCGCGTGGCTACACCTTC. Its protein is CASSLMGARGYTF.

This chain joins TRBV4-1 and TRBJ1-6; D unresolved. CDR3 size: 15 residues. CDR1 and CDR2 (germline): MGHRA, YSYEKL. V was shortened by 2 bases and J by 8 bases, with 13 bases between the two germline ends. CDR3 nucleotides: TGCGCCAGCAGCCAATACCATCCCGGGGATTCACCCCTCCACTTT. Amino acids: CASSQYHPGDSPLHF.

The CDR3 DNA is TGTGCCAGCAGTTCCAGAGGGGGCGGGGACTACGAGCAGTACTTC. It codes for CASSSRGGGDYEQYF. This chain uses TRBV28 with TRBJ2-7; a weak D match, TRBD1 (7 bases). Trimming took 4 bases from V and 3 from J, leaving 16 bases between them. Germline V gene sequence: CDR1 MDHEN, CDR2 SYDVKM. The CDR3 consists of 15 residues.

The V and J genes are TRBV28 and TRBJ2-3; D remains ambiguous. V was pared by 7 bases and J by 0 bases, with 11 bases between. This CDR3 has 14 residues. From germline, CDR1 is MDHEN and CDR2 SYDVKM. CDR3 in amino acids: CASTLGPSTDTQYF. Written as DNA, the CDR3 is TGTGCCAGCACTCTAGGACCTAGCACAGATACGCAGTATTTT.

The chain carries TRBV28 and TRBJ1-2; D remains unclear. Between the trimmed V and J ends, which lost 4 bases and 4 bases, there was a span of 16 bases. The CDR3 has 15 amino acids. The germline V gene encodes CDR1 MDHEN and CDR2 SYDVKM. The CDR3: CASSSLHRTVYGYTF. The CDR3 DNA sequence: TGTGCCAGCAGTTCCCTCCACCGGACGGTCTATGGCTACACCTTC.

The CDR3 loop reads CASSQLGLAGERNEQYF. The CDR3 DNA sequence: TGTGCCAGCAGCCAATTGGGACTAGCGGGAGAAAGGAACGAGCAGTACTTC. The chain couples TRBV14 to TRBJ2-7, with 14 bases that match TRBD2. Germline loops: CDR1 SGHDN, CDR2 FVKESK. With 2 bases clipped from V and 5 bases from J, the junction kept 8 bases outside the gene matches. This CDR3 is 17 amino acids long.

This clone was seen more than once but under ten times. V gene TRBV5-1 combines with J gene TRBJ2-3; D uncertain. Trimming stripped 0 bases from V and 0 bases from J, with 5 bases between. Germline V lookup: CDR1 SGHRS, CDR2 YFSETQ. The CDR3 extends over 14 amino acids. The CDR3 sequence is CASSLEGSTDTQYF. CDR3 nucleotide sequence: TGCGCCAGCAGCTTGGAGGGTAGCACAGATACGCAGTATTTT. Full variable domain (rest looked up from reference TRBV5-1 and TRBJ2-3): KAGVTQTPRYLIKTRGQQVTLSCSPISGHRSVSWYQQTPGQGLQFLFEYFSETQRNKGNFPGRFSGRQFSNSRSEMNVSTLELGDSALYLCASSLEGSTDTQYFGPGTRLTVL.

This clone was observed a few times. The rearrangement links TRBV2 to TRBJ1-1; no clear D. The CDR3 loop spans 15 amino acids. V lost 7 bases, J lost 0 bases, and 15 bases lay in between. Germline V CDR1 and CDR2: SNHLY, FYNNEI. CDR3 nucleotide sequence: TGTGCCAGCAAGTTCGCTTTCGGAGTGAACACTGAAGCTTTCTTT. Its translation is CASKFAFGVNTEAFF.

The V gene is TRBV13, the J gene TRBJ2-1; the match to TRBD2 covers 13 bases. CDR3 length equals 16 residues. V was clipped by 1 base and J by 10 bases; unmatched bases: 7. The germline V gene has CDR1 PRHDT and CDR2 FYEKMQ (reference sequence). As DNA, the CDR3 is TGTGCCAGCAGCTTAGAAGGGACTAGCGGGACTCGGGAGCAGTTCTTC. This translates into CASSLEGTSGTREQFF.

The count of this clone is one. The genes are TRBV7-6 and TRBJ1-2, with D tentatively TRBD1 (6 bases). The CDR3 sequence is 15 residues long. Germline V lookup: CDR1 SGHVS, CDR2 FNYEAQ. V was shortened by 1 base and J by 4 bases, with 13 bases between the two germline ends. The CDR3 region has the DNA TGTGCCAGCAGCTTAGTGGTACAGGGAGGCTATGGCTACACCTTC. This gives the protein CASSLVVQGGYGYTF.

This chain connects TRBV11-2 to TRBJ2-4, with D perhaps TRBD1 (6 bases). V shed 5 bases and J shed 8 bases, with 19 bases lying between them. Germline V gives CDR1 SGHAT, CDR2 FQNNGV. This CDR3 is 15 amino acids long. The CDR3 DNA is TGTGCCAGCAGCCCAGGGGTGGGGCGCCTCTACATTCAGTACTTC. Amino acid sequence: CASSPGVGRLYIQYF.

Sample share makes this clone medium-sized. The chain joins TRBV15 to TRBJ1-2, with D maybe TRBD1 (6 bases). The V end lost 5 bases, the J end lost 6 bases, and 16 bases lay between the germline ends. The CDR3 totals 14 residues. Germline lookup yields CDR1 LNHNV and CDR2 YYDKDF (reference sequence). CDR3 in amino acids: CATSGGLPGDGYTF. CDR3 sequence (DNA): TGTGCCACCAGCGGGGGCCTTCCTGGTGATGGCTACACCTTC.

The rearrangement joins TRBV11-2 to TRBJ2-1; 10 bases align to TRBD2. V shed 5 bases and J 9 bases; nucleotides not matched to a gene: 7. The CDR3 totals 14 residues. Germline CDR1 reads SGHAT; CDR2 reads FQNNGV. The CDR3 coding sequence is TGTGCCAGCAGCCCGGGGGTAGCGGGAGGTGAGCAGTTCTTC. Translating gives CASSPGVAGGEQFF.

This chain joins TRBV28 and TRBJ1-5, with 8 bases identical to TRBD1. CDR3 length: 12 residues. V was pared by 10 bases and J by 6 bases, with 5 bases of the junction left unmatched. CDR1 MDHEN and CDR2 SYDVKM come from the germline V gene. The CDR3 loop is CATGGSVQPQHF. The CDR3 bases are TGTGCCACAGGGGGCTCGGTTCAGCCCCAGCATTTT.

The chain employs TRBV7-9 and TRBJ2-1; D might be TRBD2 (6 bases). The V end was cut by 3 bases, the J end by 8 bases, with 8 bases between. From germline, CDR1 is SEHNR and CDR2 FQNEAQ (reference sequence). The CDR3 has 12 amino acids. In DNA, the CDR3 is TGTGCCAGCAGCTTCGCTAGCGATGAGCAGTTCTTC. This sequence encodes CASSFASDEQFF.

The rearrangement joins TRBV29-1 to TRBJ1-4; D remains ambiguous. Germline V CDR1 and CDR2: SQVTM, ANQGSEA. V gave up 4 bases and J gave up 14 bases, with 14 bases separating them. This CDR3 contains 11 residues. The CDR3 protein is CSVGDPTQLFF. CDR3 DNA: TGCAGCGTTGGGGATCCAACCCAGCTGTTTTTT.

This clone was seen more than once but under ten times. This chain uses TRBV29-1 with TRBJ1-1; D call uncertain. V shed 7 bases and J shed 4 bases, with 19 bases lying between them. The CDR3 has 14 amino acids. The germline gives CDR1 SQVTM, CDR2 ANQGSEA. CDR3 coding DNA: TGCAGCGGACTTCTCCCCACACGGTCCACTGAAGCTTTCTTT. It encodes CSGLLPTRSTEAFF.

In this sample, this clone turned up a few times. The rearrangement uses TRBV11-2 and TRBJ2-7; the match to TRBD1 covers 9 bases. CDR1 and CDR2 (germline): SGHAT, FQNNGV. V lost 5 bases to trimming and J lost 6 bases; unmatched junction nucleotides: 8. This CDR3 is built from 14 residues. The CDR3 DNA is TGTGCCAGCAGCCCCATCGGGACAGGGCCCGAGCAGTACTTC. This translates into CASSPIGTGPEQYF.